This record covers a single TCR beta chain. Its antigen is unknown. These data originate in a study of T cell repertoires in cytomegalovirus infection. Looking at the study overall: Both a matching HLA type and CMV infection were indicated by public TCR beta signatures.

General observations from the study: The ex vivo response showed dominance by HLA-C-restricted CMV-specific TCR beta clonotypes.

One entry per CDR3 protein, called by TCRdb with MiXCR from the reads. The profile covers 300,000 to 400,000 distinct CDR3 sequences, with less than 20% appearing a single time and 7.5% to 9.5% taken by the ten largest. Trimming left V 8 bases short and J 0 bases short, with 8 bases between. The CDR3 extends over 13 amino acids. Per germline, CDR1 LNHDA and CDR2 SQIVND (reference sequence). The source is a human donor in good health (CMV status not recorded). Some clones in this sample may be carry-over from other donors' samples. This chain uses TRBV19 with TRBJ1-5; no reliable D call. What was sequenced was PBMCs. The CDR3 spells CASARSSNQPQHF. CDR3 DNA: TGTGCCAGTGCGAGGAGTAGCAATCAGCCCCAGCATTTT.